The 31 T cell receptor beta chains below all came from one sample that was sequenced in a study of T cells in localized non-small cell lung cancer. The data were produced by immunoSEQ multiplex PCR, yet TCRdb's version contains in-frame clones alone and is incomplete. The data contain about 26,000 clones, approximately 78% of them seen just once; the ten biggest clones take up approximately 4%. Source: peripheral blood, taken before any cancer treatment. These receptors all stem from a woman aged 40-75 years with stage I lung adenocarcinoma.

The CDR3 coding sequence is TGTGCCAGCAGAACAAGTCCTAATGAAAAACTGTTTTTT. Translated: CASRTSPNEKLFF. The rearrangement joins TRBV2 to TRBJ1-4; D gene ambiguous. With 6 bases removed from V and 3 bases from J, the gap between germline ends came to 8 bases. Looked up from germline, CDR1 is SNHLY and CDR2 is FYNNEI. CDR3 size: 13 residues.

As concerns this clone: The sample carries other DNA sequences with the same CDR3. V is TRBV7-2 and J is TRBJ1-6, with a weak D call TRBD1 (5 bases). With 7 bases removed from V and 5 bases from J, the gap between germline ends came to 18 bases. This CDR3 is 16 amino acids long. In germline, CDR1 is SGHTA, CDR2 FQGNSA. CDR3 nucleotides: TGTGCCAGCACCCTTAACGGGGGAGGCGATAATTCACCCCTCCACTTT. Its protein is CASTLNGGGDNSPLHF.

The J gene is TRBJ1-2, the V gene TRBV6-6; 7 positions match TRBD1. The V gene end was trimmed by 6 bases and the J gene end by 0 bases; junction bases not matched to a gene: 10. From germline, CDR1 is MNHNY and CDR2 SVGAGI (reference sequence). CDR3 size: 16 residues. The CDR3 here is CASSDTGTVANYGYTF. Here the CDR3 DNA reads TGTGCCAGCAGCGACACCGGGACAGTGGCTAACTATGGCTACACCTTC.

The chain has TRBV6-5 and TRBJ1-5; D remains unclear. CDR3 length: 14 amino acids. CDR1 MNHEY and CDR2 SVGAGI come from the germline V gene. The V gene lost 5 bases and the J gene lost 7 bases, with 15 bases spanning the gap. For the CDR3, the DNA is TGTGCCAGCAGTCCAGAGAGAGGTATACAGCCCCAGCATTTT. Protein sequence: CASSPERGIQPQHF.

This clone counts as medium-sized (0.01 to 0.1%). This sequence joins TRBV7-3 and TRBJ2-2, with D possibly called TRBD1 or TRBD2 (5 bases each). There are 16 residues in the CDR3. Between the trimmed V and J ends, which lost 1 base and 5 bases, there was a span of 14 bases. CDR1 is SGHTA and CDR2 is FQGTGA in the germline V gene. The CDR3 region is CASSLIPAWGTGELFF. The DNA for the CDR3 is TGTGCCAGCAGCTTAATACCGGCTTGGGGGACCGGGGAGCTGTTTTTT.

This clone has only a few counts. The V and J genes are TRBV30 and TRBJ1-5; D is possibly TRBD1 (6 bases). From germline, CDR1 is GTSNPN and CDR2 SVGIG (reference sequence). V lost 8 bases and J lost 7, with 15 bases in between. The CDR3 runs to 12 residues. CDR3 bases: TGTGCCGAGGGGGGTGATCGACAGCCCCAGCATTTT. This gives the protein CAEGGDRQPQHF.

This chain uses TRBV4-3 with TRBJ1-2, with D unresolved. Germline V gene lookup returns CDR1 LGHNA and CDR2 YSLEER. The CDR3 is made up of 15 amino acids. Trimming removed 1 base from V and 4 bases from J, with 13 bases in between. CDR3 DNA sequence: TGCGCCAGCAGCCAAGTCGCTGGAAGCGTCTATGGCTACACCTTC. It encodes CASSQVAGSVYGYTF.

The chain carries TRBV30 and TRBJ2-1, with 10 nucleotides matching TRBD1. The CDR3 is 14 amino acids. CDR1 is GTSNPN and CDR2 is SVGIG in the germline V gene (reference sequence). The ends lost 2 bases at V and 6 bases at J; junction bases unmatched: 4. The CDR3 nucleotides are TGTGCCTGGAGTAGGGACAGGGGCTTCAATGAGCAGTTCTTC. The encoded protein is CAWSRDRGFNEQFF. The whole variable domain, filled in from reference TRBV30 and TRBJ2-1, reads SQTIHQWPATLVQPVGSPLSLECTVEGTSNPNLYWYRQAAGRGLQLLFYSVGIGQISSEVPQNLSASRPQDRQFILSSKKLLLSDSGFYLCAWSRDRGFNEQFFGPGTRLTVL.

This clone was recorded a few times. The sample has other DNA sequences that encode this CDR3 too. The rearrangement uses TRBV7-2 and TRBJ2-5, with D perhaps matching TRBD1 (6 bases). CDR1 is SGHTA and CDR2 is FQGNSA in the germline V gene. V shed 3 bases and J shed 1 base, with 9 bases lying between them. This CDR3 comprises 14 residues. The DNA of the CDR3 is TGTGCCAGCAGCTTGGCCAGGGGCCAAGAGACCCAGTACTTC. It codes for CASSLARGQETQYF.

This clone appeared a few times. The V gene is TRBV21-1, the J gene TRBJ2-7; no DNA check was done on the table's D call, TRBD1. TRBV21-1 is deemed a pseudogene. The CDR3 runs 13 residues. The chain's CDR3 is CASSNGHTYEQYF. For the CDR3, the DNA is TGTGCCAGCAGCAACGGACATACCTACGAGCAGTACTTC.

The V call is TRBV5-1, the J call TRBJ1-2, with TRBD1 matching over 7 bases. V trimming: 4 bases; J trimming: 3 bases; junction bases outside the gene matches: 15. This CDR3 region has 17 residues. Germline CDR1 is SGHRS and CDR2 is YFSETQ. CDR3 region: CASSPEVRTGPYYGYTF. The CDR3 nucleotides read TGCGCCAGCAGCCCGGAGGTCCGGACAGGACCCTACTATGGCTACACCTTC. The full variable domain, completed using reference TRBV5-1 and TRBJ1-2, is KAGVTQTPRYLIKTRGQQVTLSCSPISGHRSVSWYQQTPGQGLQFLFEYFSETQRNKGNFPGRFSGRQFSNSRSEMNVSTLELGDSALYLCASSPEVRTGPYYGYTFGSGTRLTVV.

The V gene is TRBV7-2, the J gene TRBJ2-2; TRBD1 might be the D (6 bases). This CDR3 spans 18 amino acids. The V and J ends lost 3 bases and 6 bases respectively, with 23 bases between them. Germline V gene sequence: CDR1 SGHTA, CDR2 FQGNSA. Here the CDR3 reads CASSLGPARGLGSGELFF. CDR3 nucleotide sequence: TGTGCCAGCAGCTTGGGCCCCGCCAGGGGCTTAGGGTCCGGGGAGCTGTTTTTT.

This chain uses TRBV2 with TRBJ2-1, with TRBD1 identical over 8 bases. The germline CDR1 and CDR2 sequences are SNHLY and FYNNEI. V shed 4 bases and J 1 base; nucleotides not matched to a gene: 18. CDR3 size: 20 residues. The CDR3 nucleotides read TGTGCCAGCAGTGGAGGGGTCAGGGGGCGCCAAGATCGGTCCTACAATGAGCAGTTCTTC. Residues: CASSGGVRGRQDRSYNEQFF.

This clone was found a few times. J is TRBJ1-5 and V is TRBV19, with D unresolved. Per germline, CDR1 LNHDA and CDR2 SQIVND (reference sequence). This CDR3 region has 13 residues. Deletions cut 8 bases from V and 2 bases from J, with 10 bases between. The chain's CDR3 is CASRPTGNQPQHF. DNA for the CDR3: TGTGCCAGTCGCCCCACGGGCAATCAGCCCCAGCATTTT.

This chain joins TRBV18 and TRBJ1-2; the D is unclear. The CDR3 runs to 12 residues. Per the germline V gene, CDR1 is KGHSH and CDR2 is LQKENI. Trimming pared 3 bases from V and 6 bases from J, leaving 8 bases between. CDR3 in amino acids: CASSPLPDGYTF. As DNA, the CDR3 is TGTGCCAGCTCACCCCTACCAGATGGCTACACCTTC. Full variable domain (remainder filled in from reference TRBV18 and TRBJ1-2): NAGVMQNPRHLVRRRGQEARLRCSPMKGHSHVYWYRQLPEEGLKFMVYLQKENIIDESGMPKERFSAEFPKEGPSILRIQQVVRGDSAAYFCASSPLPDGYTFGSGTRLTVV.

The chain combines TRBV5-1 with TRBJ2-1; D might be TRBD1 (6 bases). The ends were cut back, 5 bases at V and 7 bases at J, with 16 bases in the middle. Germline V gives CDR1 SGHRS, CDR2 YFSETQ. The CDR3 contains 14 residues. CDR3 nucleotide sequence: TGCGCCAGCAGATCGGGACAAGTGAGGAATGAGCAGTTCTTC. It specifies CASRSGQVRNEQFF.

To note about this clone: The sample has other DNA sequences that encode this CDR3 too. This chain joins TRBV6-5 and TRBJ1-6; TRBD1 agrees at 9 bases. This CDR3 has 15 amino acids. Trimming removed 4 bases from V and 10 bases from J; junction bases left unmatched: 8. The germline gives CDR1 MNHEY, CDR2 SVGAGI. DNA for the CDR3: TGTGCCAGCAGTTGGGAGGGACAGGGCAGCTCACCCCTCCACTTT. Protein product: CASSWEGQGSSPLHF.

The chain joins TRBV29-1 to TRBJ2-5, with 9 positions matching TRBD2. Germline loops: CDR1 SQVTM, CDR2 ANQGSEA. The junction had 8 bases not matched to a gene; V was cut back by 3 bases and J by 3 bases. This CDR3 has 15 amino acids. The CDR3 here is CSVERGGDSEETQYF. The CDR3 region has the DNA TGCAGCGTTGAGCGGGGGGGCGATTCCGAAGAGACCCAGTACTTC.

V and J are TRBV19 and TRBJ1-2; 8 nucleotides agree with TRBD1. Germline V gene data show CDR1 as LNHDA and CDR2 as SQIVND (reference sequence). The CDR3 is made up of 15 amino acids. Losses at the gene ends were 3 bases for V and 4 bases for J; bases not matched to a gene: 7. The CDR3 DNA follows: TGTGCCAGTAGTATCGCCAGGGGGCAAAGCTATGGCTACACCTTC. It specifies CASSIARGQSYGYTF.

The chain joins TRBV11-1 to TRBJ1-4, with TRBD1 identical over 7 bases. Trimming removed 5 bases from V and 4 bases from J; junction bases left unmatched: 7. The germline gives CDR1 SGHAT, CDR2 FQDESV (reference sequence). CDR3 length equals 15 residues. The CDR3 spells CASSSRDRYNEKLFF. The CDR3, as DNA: TGTGCCAGCAGCAGCCGGGACAGATATAATGAAAAACTGTTTTTT.

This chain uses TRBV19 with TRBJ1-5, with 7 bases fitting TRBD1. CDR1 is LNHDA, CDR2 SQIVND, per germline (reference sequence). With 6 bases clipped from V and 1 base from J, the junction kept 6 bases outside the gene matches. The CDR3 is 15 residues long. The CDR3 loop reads CASRKDRASNQPQHF. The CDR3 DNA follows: TGTGCCAGTAGGAAAGACAGGGCGAGCAATCAGCCCCAGCATTTT.

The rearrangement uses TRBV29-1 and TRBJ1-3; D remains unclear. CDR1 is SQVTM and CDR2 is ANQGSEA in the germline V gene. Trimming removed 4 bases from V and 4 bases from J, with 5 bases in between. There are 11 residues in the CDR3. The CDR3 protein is CSVGQGNTIYF. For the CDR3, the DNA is TGCAGCGTTGGCCAGGGAAACACCATATATTTT.

The CDR3 loop is CSVPSGYGYTF. The CDR3 region has the DNA TGCAGCGTACCCTCGGGGTATGGCTACACCTTC. The chain links TRBV29-1 to TRBJ1-2; D unresolved. Trimming stripped 6 bases from V and 5 bases from J, with 10 bases between. From germline, CDR1 is SQVTM and CDR2 ANQGSEA. This CDR3 is built from 11 residues.

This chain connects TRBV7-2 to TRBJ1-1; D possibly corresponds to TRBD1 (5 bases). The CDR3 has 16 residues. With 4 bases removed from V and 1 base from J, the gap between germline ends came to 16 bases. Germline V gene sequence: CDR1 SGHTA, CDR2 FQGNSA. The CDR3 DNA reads TGTGCCAGCAGCTCACTGACAGCCCCATCGAACACTGAAGCTTTCTTT. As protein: CASSSLTAPSNTEAFF.

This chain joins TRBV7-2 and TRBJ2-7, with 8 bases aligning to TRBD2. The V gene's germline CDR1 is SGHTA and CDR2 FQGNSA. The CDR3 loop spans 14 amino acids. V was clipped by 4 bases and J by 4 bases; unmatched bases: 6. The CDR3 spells CASSSKRGKYEQYF. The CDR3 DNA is TGTGCCAGCAGCTCTAAGCGGGGGAAGTACGAGCAGTACTTC.

As DNA, the CDR3 is TGTGCCAGCAGCTTAGAACAGTCAGAGGTTCAGTACTTC. Translated: CASSLEQSEVQYF. The genes are TRBV11-3 and TRBJ2-4; D is unclear. Trimming left V 0 bases short and J 11 bases short, with 11 bases between. This CDR3 contains 13 residues. Germline loops: CDR1 SGHNT, CDR2 YENEEA.

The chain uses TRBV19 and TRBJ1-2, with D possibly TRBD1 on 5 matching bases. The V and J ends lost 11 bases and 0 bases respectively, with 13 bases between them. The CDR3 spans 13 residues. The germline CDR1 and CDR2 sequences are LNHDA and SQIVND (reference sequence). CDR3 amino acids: CASRRGANYGYTF. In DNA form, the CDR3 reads TGTGCCTCAAGGCGGGGGGCTAACTATGGCTACACCTTC.

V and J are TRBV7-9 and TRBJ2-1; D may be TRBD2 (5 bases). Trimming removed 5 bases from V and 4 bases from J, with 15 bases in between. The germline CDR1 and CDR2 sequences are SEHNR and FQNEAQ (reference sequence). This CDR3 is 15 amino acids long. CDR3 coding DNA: TGTGCCAGCAGCCCCTCCGGAGGCGGATACAATGAGCAGTTCTTC. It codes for CASSPSGGGYNEQFF.

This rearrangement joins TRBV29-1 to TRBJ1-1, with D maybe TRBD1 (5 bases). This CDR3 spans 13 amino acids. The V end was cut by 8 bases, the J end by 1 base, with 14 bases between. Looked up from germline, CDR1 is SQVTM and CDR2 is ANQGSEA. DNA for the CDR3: TGCAGCTCTCGGGGGGTGTCGAACACTGAAGCTTTCTTT. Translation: CSSRGVSNTEAFF.

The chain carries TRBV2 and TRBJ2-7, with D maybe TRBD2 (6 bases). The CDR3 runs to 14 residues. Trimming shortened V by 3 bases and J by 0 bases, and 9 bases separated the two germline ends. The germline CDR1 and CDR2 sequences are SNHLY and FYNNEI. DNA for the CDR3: TGTGCCAGCAGTGATTTCGGGAGCTCCTACGAGCAGTACTTC. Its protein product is CASSDFGSSYEQYF. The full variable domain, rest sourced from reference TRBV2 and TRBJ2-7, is EPEVTQTPSHQVTQMGQEVILRCVPISNHLYFYWYRQILGQKVEFLVSFYNNEISEKSEIFDDQFSVERPDGSNFTLKIRSTKLEDSAMYFCASSDFGSSYEQYFGPGTRLTVT.

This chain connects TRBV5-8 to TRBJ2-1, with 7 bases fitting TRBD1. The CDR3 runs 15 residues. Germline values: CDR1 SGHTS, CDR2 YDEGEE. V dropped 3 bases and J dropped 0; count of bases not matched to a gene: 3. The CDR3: CASSSGQSSYNEQFF. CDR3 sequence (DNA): TGTGCCAGCAGCTCGGGACAGAGCTCCTACAATGAGCAGTTCTTC.